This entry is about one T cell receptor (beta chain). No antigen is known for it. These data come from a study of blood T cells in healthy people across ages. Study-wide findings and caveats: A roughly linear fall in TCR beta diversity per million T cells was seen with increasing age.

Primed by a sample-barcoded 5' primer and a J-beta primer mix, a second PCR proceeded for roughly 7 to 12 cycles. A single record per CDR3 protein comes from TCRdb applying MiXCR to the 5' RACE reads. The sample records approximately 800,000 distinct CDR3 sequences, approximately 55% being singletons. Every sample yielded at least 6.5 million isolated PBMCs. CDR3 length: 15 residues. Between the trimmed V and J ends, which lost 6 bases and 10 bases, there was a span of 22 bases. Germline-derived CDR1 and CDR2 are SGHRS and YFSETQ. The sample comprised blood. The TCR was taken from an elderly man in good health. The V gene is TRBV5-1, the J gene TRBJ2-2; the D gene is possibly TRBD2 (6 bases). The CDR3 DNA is TGCGCCAGCAATGCGGAGGGGACTCTCCTTGCGGAGCTGTTTTTT. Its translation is CASNAEGTLLAELFF.